The TCR beta chain under discussion was sequenced for a study of cytomegalovirus exposure and HLA in healthy donors. Study-wide results and limits: Later on, analysis showed that most CMV-associated TCR beta chains appeared to be HLA-restricted. The majority of TCR sequences were rare, yet some public TCRs appeared in many donors. A later analysis showed TCR association rates differing by HLA locus, peaking at DRB1 and lowest at HLA-C.

As regards this clone: Its antigen is still unknown.

PCR employed 60 Vbeta and 13 Jbeta primers. TCRdb's table, derived via immunoSEQ multiplex PCR, lists solely in-frame clones and lacks some. The data contain around 90,000 clones, about 80% of them seen just once; the ten biggest clones take up approximately 0.56%. V gave up 5 bases and J gave up 4 bases; unmatched junction bases: 7. This CDR3 is 14 amino acids long. Germline loops: CDR1 SGHVS, CDR2 FNYEAQ. The clonotype was recovered from a man aged 30 to 39 in good health and CMV-seronegative. This chain uses TRBV7-6 with TRBJ1-1; 7 nucleotides match TRBD1. Input material: PBMCs. The CDR3 nucleotides read TGTGCCAGCAGCGGACCGACAGGGAGCACTGAAGCTTTCTTT. It is translated as CASSGPTGSTEAFF.